This T cell receptor (beta chain) was sequenced during a study of shared clonotypes between healthy human individuals. Per germline, CDR1 MGHRA and CDR2 YSYEKL. Trimming left V 0 bases short and J 5 bases short, with 19 bases between. This CDR3 comprises 17 residues. As defined, naive CD8 cells were CD45RO-negative and positively selected for CCR7, with terminally differentiated effector memory CD45RA+ cells excluded. The table lists this clone with a count of one. The table came from immunoSEQ multiplex PCR; TCRdb's copy has only in-frame clones and leaves some out. The table lists around 2,000,000 clones, 85% to 95% of them singletons.

The source material was naive CD8+ T cells sorted from blood. The chain is built from TRBV4-1 and TRBJ2-5; no definite D call. This receptor was identified in a man between 18 and 29 years old in good health. CDR3 sequence: CASSQEGATADSETQYF. The DNA for the CDR3 is TGCGCCAGCAGCCAAGAAGGAGCGACTGCTGATTCGGAGACCCAGTACTTC.